A single sample is the source of the 26 T cell receptor beta chains below, sequenced in a study of blood T cell repertoires in COVID-19. Assay used: immunoSEQ multiplex PCR; TCRdb lists only in-frame clones, some missing. The sample has about 340,000 clones; over 70% are singletons. Input material: peripheral blood. These receptors all come from a man under 40 with active or convalescent COVID-19.

The chain links TRBV24-1 to TRBJ2-1, with 10 bases identical to TRBD1. The CDR3 loop spans 14 amino acids. The junction had 2 bases not matched to a gene; V was cut back by 3 bases and J by 7 bases. The germline V gene encodes CDR1 KGHDR and CDR2 SFDVKD. The CDR3: CATSDRGQGNEQFF. The CDR3 region has the DNA TGTGCCACCAGTGATAGGGGACAGGGGAATGAGCAGTTCTTC.

J is TRBJ2-7 and V is TRBV28; maybe TRBD2 (6 bases). CDR3 length: 15 residues. Germline V gene lookup returns CDR1 MDHEN and CDR2 SYDVKM. Trimming removed 3 bases at V and 0 bases at J, with 12 bases between. CDR3 sequence reads: CASSFRASASYEQYF. The CDR3 bases are TGTGCCAGCAGTTTTCGGGCTAGCGCCTCCTACGAGCAGTACTTC. The whole variable domain, filled in from reference TRBV28 and TRBJ2-7, reads DVKVTQSSRYLVKRTGEKVFLECVQDMDHENMFWYRQDPGLGLRLIYFSYDVKMKEKGDIPEGYSVSREKKERFSLILESASTNQTSMYLCASSFRASASYEQYFGPGTRLTVT.

Concerning this clone: Within the sample, other DNA sequences also encode this same CDR3. DNA of the CDR3: TGTGCCAGCAGCTTAGGAGACAATGAGCAGTTCTTC. It encodes CASSLGDNEQFF. V and J are TRBV7-9 and TRBJ2-1; D call uncertain. This CDR3 has 12 amino acids. Germline lookup yields CDR1 SEHNR and CDR2 FQNEAQ (reference sequence). V was pared by 1 base and J by 5 bases, with 3 bases between.

This clone has a single count. The chain is built from TRBV12-5 and TRBJ2-1, with unresolved D. Germline V gives CDR1 LGHNT, CDR2 FRNRAP. The CDR3 loop spans 10 amino acids. V lost 6 bases and J 5 bases, leaving 2 bases between the germline ends. The CDR3 nucleotides read TGTGCTAGTGGCAACAATGAGCAGTTCTTC. This translates into CASGNNEQFF.

The chain couples TRBV27 to TRBJ1-2; possible D gene TRBD1, 5 bases. V lost 2 bases and J 6 bases, leaving 13 bases between the germline ends. Per germline, CDR1 MNHEY and CDR2 SMNVEV (reference sequence). The CDR3 contains 14 residues. Here the CDR3 reads CASSLRGGRNGYTF. The CDR3 bases are TGTGCCAGCAGTTTAAGGGGCGGAAGGAATGGCTACACCTTC.

V usage is TRBV7-9 and J usage is TRBJ1-2; a weak D match, TRBD1 (6 bases). V was pared by 4 bases and J by 6 bases, with 15 bases between. Germline values: CDR1 SEHNR, CDR2 FQNEAQ (reference sequence). The CDR3 runs 14 residues. CDR3 protein: CASSSLAGADGYTF. For the CDR3, the DNA is TGTGCCAGCAGCTCCCTCGCGGGGGCAGATGGCTACACCTTC.

The V gene is TRBV7-9, the J gene TRBJ1-5; possible D gene TRBD1, 5 bases. V was shortened by 6 bases and J by 4 bases, with 10 bases between the two germline ends. Germline assignment: CDR1 SEHNR and CDR2 FQNEAQ (reference sequence). The CDR3 consists of 13 residues. This CDR3 is CASRQGDNQPQHF. The CDR3 DNA is TGTGCCAGCAGACAAGGGGATAATCAGCCCCAGCATTTT. The full variable domain, rest sourced from reference TRBV7-9 and TRBJ1-5, is DTGVSQNPRHKITKRGQNVTFRCDPISEHNRLYWYRQTLGQGPEFLTYFQNEAQLEKSRLLSDRFSAERPKGSFSTLEIQRTEQGDSAMYLCASRQGDNQPQHFGDGTRLSIL.

The J gene is TRBJ1-1, the V gene TRBV6-6; the match to TRBD1 covers 12 bases. Germline values: CDR1 MNHNY, CDR2 SVGAGI (reference sequence). This CDR3 has 14 amino acids. V was pared by 5 bases and J by 9 bases, with 7 bases of the junction left unmatched. The DNA of the CDR3 is TGTGCCAGCAGTCACCAGGGACAGGGGGCCAAAGCTTTCTTT. It yields the protein CASSHQGQGAKAFF.

The chain is built from TRBV11-2 and TRBJ2-2, with unresolved D. The V and J ends lost 5 bases and 2 bases respectively, with 12 bases between them. The germline V gene has CDR1 SGHAT and CDR2 FQNNGV. The CDR3 totals 15 residues. The DNA for the CDR3 is TGTGCCAGCAGCCCCTCTAGAGCAAACACCGGGGAGCTGTTTTTT. It encodes CASSPSRANTGELFF.

The chain couples TRBV30 to TRBJ1-2; possibly TRBD1 for D (5 bases). Germline values: CDR1 GTSNPN, CDR2 SVGIG (reference sequence). The CDR3 covers 15 residues. V was shortened by 1 base and J by 4 bases, with 16 bases between the two germline ends. The CDR3 spells CAWSAAGRGSYGYTF. CDR3 DNA sequence: TGTGCCTGGAGTGCGGCGGGGCGGGGGTCCTATGGCTACACCTTC.

The rearrangement joins TRBV18 to TRBJ1-1; D not certain. CDR3 length: 13 amino acids. V gave up 6 bases and J gave up 0 bases, with 8 bases separating them. Germline V CDR1 and CDR2: KGHSH, LQKENI. The CDR3 loop reads CASSSSMNTEAFF. The CDR3 bases are TGTGCCAGCTCCTCCTCTATGAACACTGAAGCTTTCTTT.

The chain employs TRBV29-1 and TRBJ2-3; 9 bases agree with TRBD2. The CDR3 consists of 14 residues. In germline, CDR1 is SQVTM, CDR2 ANQGSEA. Trimming at V came to 7 bases and at J to 2 bases, leaving 7 bases not matched to a gene. The CDR3 DNA is TGCAGCGGGTTGCGGGGGGGCCCCACAGATACGCAGTATTTT. It encodes CSGLRGGPTDTQYF.

The chain combines TRBV30 with TRBJ1-6; 9 bases align to TRBD1. This CDR3 comprises 14 residues. The J segment lost 7 bases and the V segment lost 3 bases, leaving 4 bases of the junction unmatched. The germline V gene has CDR1 GTSNPN and CDR2 SVGIG (reference sequence). The CDR3 sequence: CAWSQGQGNSPLHF. The CDR3 nucleotides read TGTGCCTGGAGCCAGGGACAGGGAAATTCACCCCTCCACTTT.

The chain combines TRBV7-2 with TRBJ2-3; 13 bases map to TRBD2. V was clipped by 6 bases and J by 2 bases; unmatched bases: 5. CDR3 size: 16 residues. CDR1 and CDR2 from the germline V gene are SGHTA and FQGNSA. CDR3 loop: CASSLLAGGYTDTQYF. In DNA form, the CDR3 reads TGTGCCAGCAGTTTACTAGCGGGGGGGTACACAGATACGCAGTATTTT.

The chain recombines TRBV6-2 or TRBV6-3 with TRBJ1-6, with TRBD1 matching over 10 bases. Trimming at V came to 6 bases and at J to 6 bases, leaving 8 bases not matched to a gene. CDR1 is MNHEY and CDR2 is SVGEGT in the germline V gene. The CDR3 extends over 16 amino acids. The DNA of the CDR3 is TGTGCCAGCAGCCTACGGACAGGGGGGCCTAATTCACCCCTCCACTTT. Its translation is CASSLRTGGPNSPLHF.

A word on this clone: Its ends do not fully match the called genes, so a read error is possible. The V call is TRBV29-1, the J call TRBJ1-2; TRBD1 might be the D (5 bases). The CDR3 length is 16 residues. CDR1 is SQVTM, CDR2 ANQGSEA, per germline. The CDR3 region has the DNA TGCAGCGTCGTCGGGGGGTTAGAAATCGTTAACAATGGCTACACCTTC. The encoded protein is CSVVGGLEIVNNGYTF.

The J gene is TRBJ1-1, the V gene TRBV12-5, with TRBD1 as a possible D gene (6 bases). The CDR3 has 11 residues. The V and J ends lost 4 bases and 10 bases respectively, with 10 bases between them. The germline gives CDR1 LGHNT, CDR2 FRNRAP. The CDR3 sequence: CASGSGRGAFF. The CDR3 DNA is TGTGCTAGTGGTTCAGGCAGGGGAGCTTTCTTT.

The rearrangement links TRBV4-1 to TRBJ1-3; 8 bases match TRBD1. Per the germline V gene, CDR1 is MGHRA and CDR2 is YSYEKL. J gave up 4 bases and V 0 bases, and 5 bases lay outside the gene matches. The CDR3 totals 16 residues. The CDR3 is CASSQDPRQGGNTIYF. The CDR3 DNA reads as TGCGCCAGCAGCCAAGATCCTCGACAGGGGGGAAACACCATATATTTT.

V gene TRBV29-1 combines with J gene TRBJ2-5; a possible D gene is TRBD2 (6 bases). The CDR3 has 13 amino acids. V lost 1 base, J lost 5 bases, and 11 bases lay in between. Germline V gene data show CDR1 as SQVTM and CDR2 as ANQGSEA. CDR3 DNA: TGCAGCGTTGAAGGATGGAGGGGTGAGACCCAGTACTTC. Translation gives CSVEGWRGETQYF.

Here the CDR3 DNA reads TGTGCCAGCAGCACAGGGGGAAATGAAAAACTGTTTTTT. This translates into CASSTGGNEKLFF. The chain carries TRBV7-2 and TRBJ1-4; 8 bases are a match to TRBD1. The CDR3 is 13 amino acids. V lost 5 bases and J lost 5; bases outside the gene matches: 1. Germline V gene data show CDR1 as SGHTA and CDR2 as FQGNSA.

The chain has TRBV4-2 and TRBJ2-1; a weak D match, TRBD2 (6 bases). The CDR3 has 15 residues. V lost 0 bases and J 6 bases, leaving 12 bases between the germline ends. Germline lookup yields CDR1 LGHNA and CDR2 YNFKEQ. CDR3 bases: TGTGCCAGCAGCCAAGAAGGCGGGAAACCCAATGAGCAGTTCTTC. It yields the protein CASSQEGGKPNEQFF.

The chain employs TRBV7-2 and TRBJ1-1; D gene ambiguous. Germline lookup yields CDR1 SGHTA and CDR2 FQGNSA. Trimming stripped 4 bases from V and 2 bases from J, with 8 bases between. The CDR3 contains 13 residues. The CDR3 nucleotides read TGTGCCAGCAGCTCTATTTCCAACACTGAAGCTTTCTTT. This codes for CASSSISNTEAFF.

This clone was seen a single time. The identical CDR3 is also encoded by other nucleotide sequences in the sample. The J gene is TRBJ2-2, the V gene TRBV3-1 (or the pseudogene TRBV3-2); D remains unclear. Germline CDR1 is LGHDT and CDR2 is YNNKEL (reference sequence). V was cut by 1 base and J by 5 bases, with 8 bases left in between. The CDR3 contains 14 residues. CDR3: CASSQGRGTGELFF. For the CDR3, the DNA is TGTGCCAGCAGCCAAGGGAGAGGAACCGGGGAGCTGTTTTTT.

The chain combines TRBV29-1 with TRBJ1-1; TRBD1 agrees at 9 bases. The CDR3 runs 13 residues. Germline loops: CDR1 SQVTM, CDR2 ANQGSEA. After removal of 7 bases from V and 2 bases from J, the junction contained 5 bases not matched to a gene. CDR3 loop: CSANTGGNTEAFF. DNA for the CDR3: TGCAGCGCCAATACAGGGGGCAACACTGAAGCTTTCTTT.

V is TRBV19 and J is TRBJ1-4; 7 nucleotides line up with TRBD1. The CDR3 is 13 residues long. Germline CDR1 LNHDA, CDR2 SQIVND (reference sequence). V was pared by 5 bases and J by 8 bases, with 5 bases of the junction left unmatched. CDR3 loop: CASSSGGREKLFF. As DNA, the CDR3 is TGTGCCAGTAGTTCAGGGGGGAGAGAAAAACTGTTTTTT.

CDR3 amino acids: CASSAVSRIEAGGLFYGYTF. The CDR3 DNA reads TGTGCCAGCAGTGCGGTTTCGAGGATAGAGGCAGGGGGCTTATTCTATGGCTACACCTTC. The chain links TRBV6-1 to TRBJ1-2; 8 nucleotides align to TRBD1. J gave up 4 bases and V 4 bases, and 23 bases lay outside the gene matches. CDR1 is MNHNS, CDR2 SASEGT, per germline. The CDR3 is 20 residues long.